This TCR beta chain comes out of a study of blood T cells in healthy people across ages. Study results and limitations: As naive T cell percentage varied, TCR beta diversity correlated strongly with it. Whereas aged donors had fewer naive CD4+ cells, long-lived donors had more of them and higher diversity.

Germline V lookup: CDR1 SGHTA, CDR2 FQGNSA. This CDR3 is built from 15 residues. The V gene lost 1 base and the J gene lost 1 base, with 10 bases spanning the gap. The authors ran a second PCR of about 7 to 11 cycles using a sample-barcoded 5' primer and a J-beta primer mix. One entry per CDR3 protein results from TCRdb running MiXCR on the 5' RACE reads. In the table there are some 700,000 distinct CDR3 sequences, 20% to 25% of which are singletons. Concerning this clonotype itself: No antigen is known for it.

Sequenced sample: blood. This clonotype originated in a man between 70 and 80 years old in good health. V and J are TRBV7-2 and TRBJ1-1; no reliable D call. CDR3 sequence (DNA): TGTGCCAGCAGCTTAGGTGGACGGACGAACACTGAAGCTTTCTTT. The encoded protein is CASSLGGRTNTEAFF.